The present TCR beta chain was sequenced within a study of blood T cell repertoires in COVID-19. Study-wide background: Samples of COVID-19 (acute and convalescent) were obtained from the United States, Italy and Spain. PBMCs, B-cell-depleted T cells, or T cells were the source of the cDNA or gDNA that made up the material.

V lost 8 bases and J 0 bases, leaving 8 bases between the germline ends. CDR1 and CDR2 from the germline V gene are MRHNA and SNTAGT. The CDR3 is 13 residues long. The repertoire was sequenced with immunoSEQ multiplex PCR; TCRdb's copy has only in-frame clones and lacks some. The sample holds fewer than 65,000 clones, 75% to 90% seen once. V is TRBV6-4 and J is TRBJ2-1; the D is unclear. This sequence was found in a human donor with acute or convalescent COVID-19. The donor label of this sample is uncertain. Sequencing used peripheral blood. Here the CDR3 reads CASLTGSYNEQFF. The CDR3 nucleotides read TGTGCCAGCCTCACTGGCTCCTACAATGAGCAGTTCTTC.